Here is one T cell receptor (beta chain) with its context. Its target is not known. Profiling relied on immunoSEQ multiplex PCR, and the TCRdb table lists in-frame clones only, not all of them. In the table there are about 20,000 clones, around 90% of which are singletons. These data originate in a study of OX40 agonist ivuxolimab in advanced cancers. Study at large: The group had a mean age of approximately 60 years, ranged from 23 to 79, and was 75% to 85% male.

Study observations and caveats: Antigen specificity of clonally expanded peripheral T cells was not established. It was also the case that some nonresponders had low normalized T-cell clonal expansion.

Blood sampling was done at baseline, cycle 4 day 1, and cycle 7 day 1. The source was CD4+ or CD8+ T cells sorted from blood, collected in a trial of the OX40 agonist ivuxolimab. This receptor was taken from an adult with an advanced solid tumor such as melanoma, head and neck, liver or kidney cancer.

As DNA, the CDR3 is TGTGCCTGGAGTGAACTTCTGGGGCATGGTTGCCACTTT. This translates into CAWSELLGHGCHF. The V call is TRBV30, the J call TRBJ1-6; D possibly corresponds to TRBD1 (5 bases). V was trimmed by 1 base and J by 18 bases, leaving 19 bases between them. The CDR3 runs to 13 residues. Germline loops: CDR1 GTSNPN, CDR2 SVGIG (reference sequence).